Listed below are T cell receptor beta chains from one sample, sequenced in a study of T cells in Graves' hyperthyroidism and ophthalmopathy. TCRdb ran MiXCR on the multiplex PCR reads and lists one entry per CDR3 protein. The sample includes around 600,000 distinct CDR3 sequences, about 14% of them seen just once. The sample comprised blood. The source of these receptors is a woman under 30 with Graves' ophthalmopathy. Both conserved end residues are part of each CDR3. The D gene is left open where the match is weak. Not all rows give a size; the values are once, few, many and, for expanded clones, a class.

j_call: TRBJ2-5
clone_size: .
v_call: TRBV19
d_call: .
cdr3_nt: TGTGCCAGTAGTAGGGCATTCCAAGAGACCCAGTACTTC
cdr3_aa: CASSRAFQETQYF

j_call: TRBJ2-7
clone_size: many
v_call: TRBV5-6
d_call: TRBD1
cdr3_nt: TGTGCCAGCAGCAACGGACAGGGGAGCTCCTACGAGCAGTACTTC
cdr3_aa: CASSNGQGSSYEQYF

j_call: TRBJ2-7
clone_size: .
v_call: TRBV3-1
d_call: TRBD1
cdr3_nt: TGTGCCAGCACCACTCTCGGGACAGGCTACGAGCAGTACTTC
cdr3_aa: CASTTLGTGYEQYF

j_call: TRBJ2-3
clone_size: .
v_call: TRBV7-3
d_call: .
cdr3_nt: TGTGCCAGCAGTCTCTCGGGAGCCGCCACAGATACGCAGTATTTT
cdr3_aa: CASSLSGAATDTQYF

j_call: TRBJ1-2
clone_size: .
v_call: TRBV28
d_call: TRBD1
cdr3_nt: TGTGCCAGCGGACAGGGGGGTGGCTACACCTTC
cdr3_aa: CASGQGGGYTF

j_call: TRBJ1-1
clone_size: many
v_call: TRBV7-9
d_call: TRBD1
cdr3_nt: TGTGCCAGCAGCTTAGTAATGGTACAGGGGGCTAAAGCTTTCTTT
cdr3_aa: CASSLVMVQGAKAFF

j_call: TRBJ2-1
clone_size: many
v_call: TRBV30
d_call: TRBD1
cdr3_nt: TGTGCCCGCGCGACAGGGAGCTCCTACAATGAGCAGTTCTTC
cdr3_aa: CARATGSSYNEQFF

j_call: TRBJ2-2
clone_size: .
v_call: TRBV29-1
d_call: TRBD2
cdr3_nt: TGCAGCGTTGGGACTAGCGGGGTCTCCGGGGAGCTGTTTTTT
cdr3_aa: CSVGTSGVSGELFF

j_call: TRBJ2-5
clone_size: few
v_call: TRBV7-9
d_call: .
cdr3_nt: TGTGCCAGCAGCTTAGAAGGAATCCAAGAGACCCAGTACTTC
cdr3_aa: CASSLEGIQETQYF

j_call: TRBJ2-2
clone_size: many
v_call: TRBV30
d_call: TRBD1
cdr3_nt: TGTGCTGGGGTTGGGACAGGGTGGTACGGGGAGCTGTTTTTT
cdr3_aa: CAGVGTGWYGELFF

j_call: TRBJ2-1
clone_size: few
v_call: TRBV4-1
d_call: TRBD1
cdr3_nt: TGCGCCAGCAGCCAATTCCCACAGGGGGAAGACTCCTACAATGAGCAGTTCTTC
cdr3_aa: CASSQFPQGEDSYNEQFF

j_call: TRBJ2-7
clone_size: many
v_call: TRBV7-9
d_call: TRBD1
cdr3_nt: TGTGCCAGCAGCTTAGGGACAGGGCAGCGCGAGCAGTACTTC
cdr3_aa: CASSLGTGQREQYF

j_call: TRBJ1-1
clone_size: many
v_call: TRBV6-2/TRBV6-3
d_call: .
cdr3_nt: TGTGCCAGCAGTTACTCAGGGGCTCGTCACACTGAAGCTTTCTTT
cdr3_aa: CASSYSGARHTEAFF

j_call: TRBJ1-1
clone_size: many
v_call: TRBV11-1
d_call: TRBD1
cdr3_nt: TGTGCCAGCAGCCCGGGGGGTACAGGGGGCTTCACTGAAGCTTTCTTT
cdr3_aa: CASSPGGTGGFTEAFF

j_call: TRBJ2-3
clone_size: many
v_call: TRBV7-9
d_call: .
cdr3_nt: TGTGCCAGCAGCTTGGGTGTAGAGGGCCCACCGCAGTATTTT
cdr3_aa: CASSLGVEGPPQYF

j_call: TRBJ2-1
clone_size: many
v_call: TRBV27
d_call: .
cdr3_nt: TGTGCCAGCAGTTTGACCAATCGAGGGCCCCGGTTCTTC
cdr3_aa: CASSLTNRGPRFF

j_call: TRBJ2-3
clone_size: many
v_call: TRBV11-3
d_call: TRBD2
cdr3_nt: TGTGCCAGCAGCTCGCTAGCGGGACCGCGCACAGATACGCAGTATTTT
cdr3_aa: CASSSLAGPRTDTQYF

j_call: TRBJ2-3
clone_size: many
v_call: TRBV20-1
d_call: .
cdr3_nt: TGCAGTGCAACGCCTGTTCTAGCAGCCCTCACAGATACGCAGTATTTT
cdr3_aa: CSATPVLAALTDTQYF

j_call: TRBJ2-7
clone_size: many
v_call: TRBV12-3/TRBV12-4
d_call: .
cdr3_nt: TGTGCCAGCAGTTTAGCTACAGGTACCGGTAGCTCCTACGAGCAGTACTTC
cdr3_aa: CASSLATGTGSSYEQYF

j_call: TRBJ1-4
clone_size: many
v_call: TRBV2
d_call: TRBD1
cdr3_nt: TGTGCCAGCAGAGAACAGGGGGAAAAACTGTTTTTT
cdr3_aa: CASREQGEKLFF

j_call: TRBJ2-7
clone_size: many
v_call: TRBV7-9
d_call: .
cdr3_nt: TGTGCCAGCAGCAAGGGCTACGAGCAGTACTTC
cdr3_aa: CASSKGYEQYF

j_call: TRBJ2-7
clone_size: few
v_call: TRBV6-1
d_call: .
cdr3_nt: TGTGCCAGCAATCGCGATAGCTCACCGCAGTACTTC
cdr3_aa: CASNRDSSPQYF

j_call: TRBJ2-7
clone_size: few
v_call: TRBV29-1
d_call: TRBD2
cdr3_nt: TGCAGCGTTGAAGGGTCTAGCGGGAGGGCCCCCTACGAGCAGTACTTC
cdr3_aa: CSVEGSSGRAPYEQYF

j_call: TRBJ1-2
clone_size: .
v_call: TRBV19
d_call: .
cdr3_nt: TGTGCCAGTAGTATCACGGGGACCCCCTCGGGCTATGGCTACACCTTC
cdr3_aa: CASSITGTPSGYGYTF

j_call: TRBJ1-2
clone_size: many
v_call: TRBV30
d_call: .
cdr3_nt: TGTGCCTGGAGGACGGGCGCAGGGGTCTATGGCTACACCTTC
cdr3_aa: CAWRTGAGVYGYTF

j_call: TRBJ2-3
clone_size: many
v_call: TRBV7-9
d_call: TRBD2
cdr3_nt: TGTGCCAGCAGCCGACCGACTAGCGGGAGGGATACGCAGTATTTT
cdr3_aa: CASSRPTSGRDTQYF

j_call: TRBJ2-4
clone_size: .
v_call: TRBV6-5
d_call: .
cdr3_nt: TGTGCCAGCAGTTCGGACGGGCCCCGAAACATTCAGTACTTC
cdr3_aa: CASSSDGPRNIQYF

j_call: TRBJ2-7
clone_size: many
v_call: TRBV20-1
d_call: .
cdr3_nt: TGCAGTGCTCCCACCGGGGGAGCAGGTGAGCAGTACTTC
cdr3_aa: CSAPTGGAGEQYF

j_call: TRBJ1-1
clone_size: many
v_call: TRBV30
d_call: .
cdr3_nt: TGTGCCTGGAGTCCTAGAATGAACACTGAAGCTTTCTTT
cdr3_aa: CAWSPRMNTEAFF